This paragraph reports one T cell receptor beta chain. No antigen is known for it. A much more abundant neighbour one base away suggests this may be a read error. Unique molecular identifiers were present in the TCR beta cDNA libraries. From the PCR reads, TCRdb called clonotypes with MiXCR, one entry per CDR3 protein. Among 250,000 to 300,000 distinct CDR3 sequences, 36% were seen once, and the ten largest hold 4% to 6%. The ends lost 11 bases at V and 1 base at J; junction bases unmatched: 9. This CDR3 is 14 amino acids long. The data stem from a study of post-analysis software for immune sequencing data. General study findings and limits: Clustering by F measure revealed strong co-clustering among samples prepared together in one batch. Controls had lower frequencies than patients of four or five TRBV segments, which included TRBV5-6, TRBV5-1 and TRBV20-1.

The origin of this receptor is a girl under 18 with multiple sclerosis. The sample was blood. The gene calls are TRBV12-3 or TRBV12-4 and TRBJ2-3, with TRBD1 matching 7 bases. The CDR3 region is CARLPGTGTDTQYF. DNA of the CDR3: TGTGCCCGCCTGCCCGGGACAGGCACAGATACGCAGTATTTT.